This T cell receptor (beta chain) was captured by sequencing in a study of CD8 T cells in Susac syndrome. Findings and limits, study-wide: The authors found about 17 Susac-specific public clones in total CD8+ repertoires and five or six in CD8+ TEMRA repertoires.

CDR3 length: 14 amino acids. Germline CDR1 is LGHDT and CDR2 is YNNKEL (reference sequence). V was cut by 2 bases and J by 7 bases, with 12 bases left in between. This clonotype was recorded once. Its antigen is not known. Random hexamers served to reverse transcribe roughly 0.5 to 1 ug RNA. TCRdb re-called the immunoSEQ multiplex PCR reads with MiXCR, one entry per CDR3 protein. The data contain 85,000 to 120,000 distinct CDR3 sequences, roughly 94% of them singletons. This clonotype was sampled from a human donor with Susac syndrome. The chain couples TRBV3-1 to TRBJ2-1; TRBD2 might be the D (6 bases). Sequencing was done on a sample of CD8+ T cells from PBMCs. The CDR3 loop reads CASSQPGLINEQFF. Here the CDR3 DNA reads TGTGCCAGCAGCCAACCGGGACTGATAAATGAGCAGTTCTTC.